The rows below give T cell receptor beta chains drawn from one sample of a study of blood T cell repertoires in COVID-19. Some clones are missing from TCRdb's copy, which holds only in-frame ones; the method was immunoSEQ multiplex PCR. The sample has under 200,000 clones, more than 75% seen once. The sample comprised peripheral blood. The source is a middle-aged man with active or convalescent COVID-19. The CDR3 runs from the conserved cysteine through the conserved F or W. Fields, in order: J gene, D gene, V gene, CDR3 protein, CDR3 DNA. D genes are given only for firm matches.

TRBJ1-5	NA	TRBV27	CASSLQGTSRNQPQHF	TGTGCCAGCAGTTTACAGGGAACGAGTCGCAATCAGCCCCAGCATTTT
TRBJ2-1	TRBD2	TRBV18	CASSWSSGSDEQFF	TGTGCCAGCTCCTGGAGTAGCGGGAGCGATGAGCAGTTCTTC
TRBJ2-5	NA	TRBV18	CASSSTMTTSAETQYF	TGTGCCAGCTCATCTACGATGACGACTAGTGCAGAGACCCAGTACTTC
TRBJ1-4	NA	TRBV28	CASSWEFPGTNEKLFF	TGTGCCAGCAGCTGGGAGTTTCCCGGAACTAATGAAAAACTGTTTTTT
TRBJ1-5	TRBD1	TRBV27	CASSRSAGGRIRNQPQHF	TGTGCCAGCAGTAGAAGCGCAGGGGGCCGGATTCGCAATCAGCCCCAGCATTTT
TRBJ2-3	TRBD2	TRBV9	CASSDPTSGGATDTQYF	TGTGCCAGCAGCGATCCGACTAGCGGGGGGGCAACAGATACGCAGTATTTT
TRBJ1-2	TRBD1	TRBV19	CASSRGQGGSYGYTF	TGTGCCAGTAGTAGAGGACAGGGAGGTTCGTATGGCTACACCTTC
TRBJ1-1	NA	TRBV5-1	CASSLSGGAGTEAFF	TGCGCCAGCAGCTTGTCGGGGGGCGCGGGCACTGAAGCTTTCTTT
TRBJ2-5	NA	TRBV18	CASSPPMGGSVETQYF	TGTGCCAGCTCACCACCAATGGGCGGGTCGGTTGAGACCCAGTACTTC
TRBJ1-6	TRBD1	TRBV2	CASRGTGANSPLHF	TGTGCCAGCAGGGGGACAGGGGCCAATTCACCCCTCCACTTT
TRBJ2-3	TRBD2	TRBV19	CASRSGARGTDTQYF	TGTGCCAGTAGGAGCGGGGCGAGGGGAACAGATACGCAGTATTTT
TRBJ1-2	NA	TRBV5-6	CASSVGTVSYGYTF	TGTGCCAGCAGTGTCGGTACCGTGAGCTATGGCTACACCTTC
TRBJ2-1	TRBD2	TRBV12-5	CASGSGRTSDHNEQFF	TGTGCTAGTGGTTCTGGTAGGACTAGCGACCACAATGAGCAGTTCTTC